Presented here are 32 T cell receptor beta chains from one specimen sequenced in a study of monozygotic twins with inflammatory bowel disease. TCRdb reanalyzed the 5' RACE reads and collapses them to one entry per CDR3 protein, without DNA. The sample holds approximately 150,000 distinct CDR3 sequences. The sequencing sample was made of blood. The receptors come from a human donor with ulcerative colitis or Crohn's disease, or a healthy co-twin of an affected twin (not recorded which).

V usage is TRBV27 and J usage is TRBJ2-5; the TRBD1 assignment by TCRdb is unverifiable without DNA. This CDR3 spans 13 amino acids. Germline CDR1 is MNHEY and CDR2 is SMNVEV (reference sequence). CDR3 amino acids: CASSFRGVETQYF.

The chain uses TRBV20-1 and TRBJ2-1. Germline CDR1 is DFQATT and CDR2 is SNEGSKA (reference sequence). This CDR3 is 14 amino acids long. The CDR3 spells CSARSDSSYNEQFF.

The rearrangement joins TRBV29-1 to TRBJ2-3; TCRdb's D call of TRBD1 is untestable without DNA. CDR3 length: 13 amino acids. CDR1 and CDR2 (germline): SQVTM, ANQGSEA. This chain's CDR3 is CSVEAGGTDTQYF.

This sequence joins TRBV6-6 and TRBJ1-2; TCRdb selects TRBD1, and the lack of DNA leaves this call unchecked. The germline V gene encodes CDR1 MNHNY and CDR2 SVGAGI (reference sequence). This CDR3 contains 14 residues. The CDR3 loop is CASSYEDRARGYTF.

CDR3 sequence reads: CASSPTIREAEQYF. This chain joins TRBV3-1 and TRBJ2-7; the TCRdb D gene call, TRBD2, has no DNA to confirm it. Per the germline V gene, CDR1 is LGHDT and CDR2 is YNNKEL (reference sequence). This CDR3 contains 14 residues.

CDR3 protein: CASSLAAGNTEAFF. The chain uses TRBV7-8 and TRBJ1-1. Germline V lookup: CDR1 SGHVS, CDR2 FQNEAQ. The CDR3 consists of 14 residues.

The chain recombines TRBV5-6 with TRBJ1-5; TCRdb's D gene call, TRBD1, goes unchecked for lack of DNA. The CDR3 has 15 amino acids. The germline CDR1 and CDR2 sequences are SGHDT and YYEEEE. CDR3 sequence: CASSARDRGIQPQHF.

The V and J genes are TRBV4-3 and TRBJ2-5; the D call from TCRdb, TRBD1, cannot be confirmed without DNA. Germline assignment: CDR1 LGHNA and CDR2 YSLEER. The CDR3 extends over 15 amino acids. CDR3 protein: CASSQDISRGETQYF.

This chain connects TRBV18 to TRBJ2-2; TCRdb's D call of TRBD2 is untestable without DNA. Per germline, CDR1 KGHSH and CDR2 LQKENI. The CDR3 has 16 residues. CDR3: CASSPPLAPDTGELFF.

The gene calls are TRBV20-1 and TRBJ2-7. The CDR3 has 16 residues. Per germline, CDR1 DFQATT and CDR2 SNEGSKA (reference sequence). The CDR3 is CSARDLQHGAKYEQYF.

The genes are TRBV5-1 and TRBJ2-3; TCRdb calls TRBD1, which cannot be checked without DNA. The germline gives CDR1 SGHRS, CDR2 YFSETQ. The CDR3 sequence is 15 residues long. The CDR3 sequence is CASRPDRGLLDTQYF.

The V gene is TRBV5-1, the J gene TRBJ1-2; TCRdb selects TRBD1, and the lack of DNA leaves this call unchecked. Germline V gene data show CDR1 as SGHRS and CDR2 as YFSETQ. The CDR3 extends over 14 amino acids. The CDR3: CASSWTGTAYGYTF.

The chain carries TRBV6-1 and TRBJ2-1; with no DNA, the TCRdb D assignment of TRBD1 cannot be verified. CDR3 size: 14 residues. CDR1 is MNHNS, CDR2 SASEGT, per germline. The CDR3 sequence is CASRRDSSYNEQFF.

CDR3 residues: CASSLERIGKLFF. This chain connects TRBV11-2 to TRBJ1-4. CDR1 SGHAT and CDR2 FQNNGV come from the germline V gene. The CDR3 length is 13 residues.

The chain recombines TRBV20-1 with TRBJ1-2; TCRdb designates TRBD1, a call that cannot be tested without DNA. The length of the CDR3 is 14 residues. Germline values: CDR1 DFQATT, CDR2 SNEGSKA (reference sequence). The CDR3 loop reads CSRQGGQGSYGYTF.

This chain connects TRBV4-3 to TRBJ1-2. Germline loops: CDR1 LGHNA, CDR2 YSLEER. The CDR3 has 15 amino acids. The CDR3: CASSQGRYGVCGYTF.

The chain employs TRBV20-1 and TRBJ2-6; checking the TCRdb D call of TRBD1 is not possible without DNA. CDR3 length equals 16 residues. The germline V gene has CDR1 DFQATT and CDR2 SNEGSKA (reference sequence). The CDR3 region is CSAREAGAVGANVLTF.

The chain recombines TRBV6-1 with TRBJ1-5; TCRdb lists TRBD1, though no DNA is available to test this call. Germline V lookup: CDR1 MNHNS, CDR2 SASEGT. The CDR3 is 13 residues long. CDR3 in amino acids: CASRQGSNQPQHF.

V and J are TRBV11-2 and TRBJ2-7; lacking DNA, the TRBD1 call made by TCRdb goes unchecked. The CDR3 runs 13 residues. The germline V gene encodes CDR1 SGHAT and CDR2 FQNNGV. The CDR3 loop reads CASSSTGLYEQYF.

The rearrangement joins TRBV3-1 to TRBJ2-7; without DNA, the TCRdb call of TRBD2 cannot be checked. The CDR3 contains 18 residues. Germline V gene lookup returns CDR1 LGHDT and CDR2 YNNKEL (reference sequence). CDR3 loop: CASSQPTSGGVSSYEQYF.

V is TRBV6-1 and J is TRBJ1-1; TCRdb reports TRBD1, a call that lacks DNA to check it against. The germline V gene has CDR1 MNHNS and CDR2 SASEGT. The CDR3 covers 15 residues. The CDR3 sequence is CASSVTGRMNTEAFF.

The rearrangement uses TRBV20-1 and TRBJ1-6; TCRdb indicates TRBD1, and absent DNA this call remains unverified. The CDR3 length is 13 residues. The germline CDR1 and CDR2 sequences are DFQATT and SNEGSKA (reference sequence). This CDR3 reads CSASITGDSPLHF.

CDR3 amino acids: CASSPQGPEAFF. This rearrangement joins TRBV7-2 to TRBJ1-1. Germline CDR1 is SGHTA and CDR2 is FQGNSA. This CDR3 contains 12 residues. The whole variable domain, filled in from reference TRBV7-2 and TRBJ1-1, reads GAGVSQSPSNKVTEKGKDVELRCDPISGHTALYWYRQSLGQGLEFLIYFQGNSAPDKSGLPSDRFSAERTGGSVSTLTIQRTQQEDSAVYLCASSPQGPEAFFGQGTRLTVV.

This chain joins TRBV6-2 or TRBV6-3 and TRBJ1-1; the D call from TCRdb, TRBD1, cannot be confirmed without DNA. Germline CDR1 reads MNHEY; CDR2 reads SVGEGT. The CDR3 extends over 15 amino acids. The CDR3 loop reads CASSSSGGRNTEAFF.

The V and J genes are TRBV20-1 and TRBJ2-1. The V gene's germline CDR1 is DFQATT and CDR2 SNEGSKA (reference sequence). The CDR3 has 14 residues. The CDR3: CSASSATWFNEQFF.

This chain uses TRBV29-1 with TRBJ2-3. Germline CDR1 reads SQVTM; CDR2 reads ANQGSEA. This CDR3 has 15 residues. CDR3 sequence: CSVIVGDLGTDTQYF.

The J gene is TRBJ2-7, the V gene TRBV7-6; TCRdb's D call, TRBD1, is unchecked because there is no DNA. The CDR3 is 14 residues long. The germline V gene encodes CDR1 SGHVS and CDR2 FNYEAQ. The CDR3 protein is CASSLALTGDEQYF. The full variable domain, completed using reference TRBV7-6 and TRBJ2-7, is GAGVSQSPRYKVTKRGQDVALRCDPISGHVSLYWYRQALGQGPEFLTYFNYEAQQDKSGLPNDRFSAERPEGSISTLTIQRTEQRDSAMYRCASSLALTGDEQYFGPGTRLTVT.

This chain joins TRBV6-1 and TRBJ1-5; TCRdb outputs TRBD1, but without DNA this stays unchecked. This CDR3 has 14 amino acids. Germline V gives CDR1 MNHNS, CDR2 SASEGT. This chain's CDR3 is CASSKTYREQPQHF.

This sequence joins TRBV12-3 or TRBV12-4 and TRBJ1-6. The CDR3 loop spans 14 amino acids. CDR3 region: CASSPTGPHSPLHF.

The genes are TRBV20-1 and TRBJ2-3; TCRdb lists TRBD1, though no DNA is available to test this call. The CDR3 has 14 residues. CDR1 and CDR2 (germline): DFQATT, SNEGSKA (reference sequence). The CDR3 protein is CSARRGLVTDTQYF.

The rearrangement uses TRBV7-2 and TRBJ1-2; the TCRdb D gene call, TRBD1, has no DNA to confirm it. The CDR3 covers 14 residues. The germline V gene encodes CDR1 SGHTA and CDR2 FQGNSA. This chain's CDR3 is CASSKGGTNYGYTF.

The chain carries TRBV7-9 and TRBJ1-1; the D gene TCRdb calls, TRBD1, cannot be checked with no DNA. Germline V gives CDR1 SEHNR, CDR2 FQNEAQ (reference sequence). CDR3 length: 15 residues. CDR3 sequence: CASSPRGVPNTEAFF.